This passage covers 31 T cell receptor beta chains from one sample sequenced in a study of memory CD4+ T cells and cytomegalovirus serostatus. Method: immunoSEQ multiplex PCR; TCRdb's copy keeps in-frame clones and lacks some. The sample lists 40,000 to 55,000 clones, over 60% occurring once. The sort gate was single viable CD3+CD4+CD8-CD45RO+ cells for memory CD4+ T cells. Specimen: memory CD4+ T cells from blood. The source is an adult in good health and CMV-seropositive.

The CDR3 DNA follows: TGTGCCAGCAGTGAAGCTAGGCTAGCGGGAGGACCCTACGAGCAGTACTTC. Protein: CASSEARLAGGPYEQYF. The chain carries TRBV6-1 and TRBJ2-7; TRBD2 agrees at 11 bases. Germline CDR1 reads MNHNS; CDR2 reads SASEGT. The CDR3 extends over 17 amino acids. With V trimmed by 0 bases and J by 2 bases, 6 bases remained unmatched.

The chain is built from TRBV5-1 and TRBJ1-1; 7 positions agree with TRBD1. CDR3 length: 13 amino acids. V dropped 3 bases and J dropped 7; count of bases not matched to a gene: 6. From germline, CDR1 is SGHRS and CDR2 YFSETQ. In DNA form, the CDR3 reads TGCGCCAGCAGCTCCAGGGGGGGGCTTGAAGCTTTCTTT. This translates into CASSSRGGLEAFF. The whole variable domain, remainder taken from reference TRBV5-1 and TRBJ1-1, is KAGVTQTPRYLIKTRGQQVTLSCSPISGHRSVSWYQQTPGQGLQFLFEYFSETQRNKGNFPGRFSGRQFSNSRSEMNVSTLELGDSALYLCASSSRGGLEAFFGQGTRLTVV.

The V and J genes are TRBV11-3 and TRBJ1-4; D not resolved. Germline-derived CDR1 and CDR2 are SGHNT and YENEEA. The V gene lost 5 bases and the J gene lost 4 bases, with 5 bases spanning the gap. The CDR3 is 12 amino acids. CDR3 coding DNA: TGTGCCAGCAGCCTCCTTAATGAAAAACTGTTTTTT. Translating gives CASSLLNEKLFF.

V is TRBV14 and J is TRBJ1-2; D call uncertain. Germline V gene lookup returns CDR1 SGHDN and CDR2 FVKESK. The CDR3 totals 13 residues. Between the trimmed V and J ends, which lost 5 bases and 1 base, there was a span of 8 bases. The CDR3 spells CASSTGRNYGYTF. Here the CDR3 DNA reads TGTGCCAGCAGCACCGGTCGTAACTATGGCTACACCTTC.

The V call is TRBV7-9, the J call TRBJ2-1; TRBD2 might be the D (6 bases). The CDR3 loop spans 18 amino acids. Germline V lookup: CDR1 SEHNR, CDR2 FQNEAQ (reference sequence). The germline V and J ends were trimmed by 6 bases and 1 base, with 22 bases remaining between them. The CDR3 bases are TGTGCCAGCAGTCGAACGGCACGAGCGGGCTCGTCCTACAATGAGCAGTTCTTC. Amino acid sequence: CASSRTARAGSSYNEQFF.

With regard to this clone: This may be a read error: a much more frequent sequence differs by one nucleotide. The chain employs TRBV2 and TRBJ2-7; tentatively, D is TRBD1 or TRBD2 (5 bases each). Trimming took 8 bases from V and 4 from J, leaving 15 bases between them. The CDR3 is 13 residues long. The germline CDR1 and CDR2 sequences are SNHLY and FYNNEI. CDR3 protein: CASAWDGRYEQYF. Written as DNA, the CDR3 is TGTGCCAGCGCCTGGGACGGCCGTTACGAGCAGTACTTC.

This rearrangement joins TRBV30 to TRBJ2-1; 9 bases agree with TRBD2. The CDR3 covers 16 residues. Germline trimming cut 3 bases from V and 5 bases from J; bases unmatched to any gene: 11. CDR1 GTSNPN and CDR2 SVGIG come from the germline V gene (reference sequence). CDR3 DNA: TGTGCCTGGAGCCTTCCGGGACTAGCAGCACACAATGAGCAGTTCTTC. This encodes CAWSLPGLAAHNEQFF.

About this clone itself: The final CDR3 position lacks the conserved phenylalanine or tryptophan, pointing to a likely read error. V and J are TRBV5-8 and TRBJ1-2; TRBD1 matches 8 bases. Germline CDR1 and CDR2: SGHTS and YDEGEE. This CDR3 spans 14 amino acids. Trimming cost V 0 bases and J 6 bases; bases outside gene matches: 4. The CDR3 DNA is TGTGCCAGCAGCTTGGGACAGGGGCTGGATGGCTACACCTCC. This gives the protein CASSLGQGLDGYTS.

The chain's CDR3 is CASSLAQVSNQPQHF. The CDR3 bases are TGTGCCAGCAGCTTGGCACAAGTTAGCAATCAGCCCCAGCATTTT. The chain has TRBV7-2 and TRBJ1-5; D is ambiguous. With 3 bases removed from V and 0 bases from J, the gap between germline ends came to 9 bases. This CDR3 spans 15 amino acids. Germline lookup yields CDR1 SGHTA and CDR2 FQGNSA. Full variable domain (outside the CDR3, taken from reference TRBV7-2 and TRBJ1-5): GAGVSQSPSNKVTEKGKDVELRCDPISGHTALYWYRQSLGQGLEFLIYFQGNSAPDKSGLPSDRFSAERTGGSVSTLTIQRTQQEDSAVYLCASSLAQVSNQPQHFGDGTRLSIL.

The chain joins TRBV4-2 to TRBJ1-1; 7 bases are a match to TRBD1. This CDR3 spans 15 amino acids. Germline V CDR1 and CDR2: LGHNA, YNFKEQ. With 5 bases clipped from V and 0 bases from J, the junction kept 6 bases outside the gene matches. CDR3 DNA sequence: TGTGCCAGCAGCAAACGGACAGGCGTGAACACTGAAGCTTTCTTT. Protein: CASSKRTGVNTEAFF.

The chain recombines TRBV6-1 with TRBJ2-1, with D possibly matching TRBD2 (6 bases). The CDR3 extends over 16 amino acids. Between the trimmed V and J ends, which lost 0 bases and 9 bases, there was a span of 18 bases. The germline V gene encodes CDR1 MNHNS and CDR2 SASEGT. The CDR3 DNA is TGTGCCAGCAGTGAAGCCCGTTGGGACTCCCCAATTGAGCAGTTCTTC. Its translation is CASSEARWDSPIEQFF.

The chain employs TRBV23-1 and TRBJ2-7; TRBD2 matches at 8 bases. TRBV23-1 qualifies as an ORF whose function is uncertain. Germline trimming cut 10 bases from V and 2 bases from J; bases unmatched to any gene: 13. CDR3 length: 15 residues. The CDR3 region is CAINDSGTRPYEQYF. CDR3 DNA sequence: TGCGCCATCAATGATTCCGGGACTAGACCCTACGAGCAGTACTTC.

This chain links TRBV5-4 with TRBJ2-5; D is uncertain. The CDR3 has 15 residues. V was pared by 4 bases and J by 0 bases, with 13 bases between. The germline gives CDR1 SGHNT, CDR2 YYREEE (reference sequence). For the CDR3, the DNA is TGTGCCAGCAGCCCGGACCCCAGGTACCAAGAGACCCAGTACTTC. It specifies CASSPDPRYQETQYF.

A single count supports this clone. CDR3 residues: CASSQGVGTQNTEAFF. DNA of the CDR3: TGTGCCAGCAGCCAAGGTGTCGGGACACAGAACACTGAAGCTTTCTTT. This chain uses TRBV7-9 with TRBJ1-1; the D gene is possibly TRBD1 (6 bases). CDR3 size: 16 residues. In germline, CDR1 is SEHNR, CDR2 FQNEAQ (reference sequence). V was pared by 5 bases and J by 1 base, with 17 bases between.

The table lists this clone with a count of one. The rearrangement uses TRBV19 and TRBJ2-4; 9 nucleotides match TRBD1. Germline CDR1 is LNHDA and CDR2 is SQIVND (reference sequence). Trimming at V came to 3 bases and at J to 9 bases, leaving 9 bases not matched to a gene. This CDR3 has 15 amino acids. CDR3 nucleotide sequence: TGTGCCAGTAGTATCGACGGGACAGGGAAGGGCATTCAGTACTTC. This translates into CASSIDGTGKGIQYF.

The CDR3 sequence: CASSLASPPEQFF. In DNA form, the CDR3 reads TGTGCCAGCAGTTTAGCCTCCCCCCCTGAGCAGTTCTTC. The chain employs TRBV27 and TRBJ2-1, with D uncertain. V was pared by 2 bases and J by 9 bases, with 11 bases between. From germline, CDR1 is MNHEY and CDR2 SMNVEV (reference sequence). The CDR3 has 13 amino acids.

CDR3 bases: TGCGCCAGCAGCTTGGAATCCTACGAGCAGTACTTC. It translates to CASSLESYEQYF. This sequence joins TRBV5-1 and TRBJ2-7; no definite D call. The germline V gene has CDR1 SGHRS and CDR2 YFSETQ. The CDR3 length is 12 residues. Between the trimmed V and J ends, which lost 0 bases and 1 base, there was a span of 2 bases.

This rearrangement joins TRBV11-2 to TRBJ1-1; 7 bases align to TRBD1. V was clipped by 5 bases and J by 5 bases; unmatched bases: 8. Germline CDR1 is SGHAT and CDR2 is FQNNGV. The CDR3 extends over 14 amino acids. Here the CDR3 DNA reads TGTGCCAGCAGCCGACCGGGACAGAGGACTGAAGCTTTCTTT. This translates into CASSRPGQRTEAFF.

The CDR3 sequence is CASSQAAGGAWGANVLTF. The CDR3 DNA reads TGCGCCAGCAGCCAAGCGGCAGGGGGCGCATGGGGGGCCAACGTCCTGACTTTC. The J gene is TRBJ2-6, the V gene TRBV4-3; the match to TRBD1 covers 8 bases. Per the germline V gene, CDR1 is LGHNA and CDR2 is YSLEER. V lost 1 base to trimming and J lost 4 bases; unmatched junction nucleotides: 9. The CDR3 runs 18 residues.

The V call is TRBV4-3, the J call TRBJ2-2; no definite D call. The CDR3 is 17 amino acids. Germline-derived CDR1 and CDR2 are LGHNA and YSLEER. Trimming stripped 0 bases from V and 4 bases from J, with 15 bases between. The CDR3 reads CASSQDGPPKVTGELFF. DNA of the CDR3: TGCGCCAGCAGCCAAGATGGACCGCCGAAGGTCACCGGGGAGCTGTTTTTT.

This chain connects TRBV7-2 to TRBJ1-1; D is unresolved. The CDR3 has 13 residues. Germline CDR1 is SGHTA and CDR2 is FQGNSA. Trimming shortened V by 1 base and J by 8 bases, and 11 bases separated the two germline ends. The CDR3 here is CASSLGGGREAFF. DNA for the CDR3: TGTGCCAGCAGCTTAGGGGGTGGGCGGGAAGCTTTCTTT.

This chain links TRBV7-2 with TRBJ1-5, with D possibly TRBD1 on 5 matching bases. The V gene's germline CDR1 is SGHTA and CDR2 FQGNSA. V was pared by 6 bases and J by 4 bases, with 16 bases between. This CDR3 region has 15 residues. CDR3 in amino acids: CASSQDPGRNQPQHF. The CDR3 DNA sequence: TGTGCCAGCAGTCAGGACCCAGGGCGGAATCAGCCCCAGCATTTT.

The chain employs TRBV29-1 and TRBJ2-5; 9 nucleotides agree with TRBD2. Germline V CDR1 and CDR2: SQVTM, ANQGSEA. V lost 7 bases to trimming and J lost 7 bases; unmatched junction nucleotides: 7. This CDR3 comprises 12 residues. CDR3 sequence (DNA): TGCAGCGCTGCGGGGGGGCCCGGGACCCAGTACTTC. Encoded protein: CSAAGGPGTQYF. Together with reference TRBV29-1 and TRBJ2-5, the CDR3 gives the full variable domain: SAVISQKPSRDICQRGTSLTIQCQVDSQVTMMFWYRQQPGQSLTLIATANQGSEATYESGFVIDKFPISRPNLTFSTLTVSNMSPEDSSIYLCSAAGGPGTQYFGPGTRLLVL.

V is TRBV5-6 and J is TRBJ2-7; 11 bases match TRBD2. The germline V gene encodes CDR1 SGHDT and CDR2 YYEEEE. V lost 4 bases, J lost 3 bases, and 9 bases stayed unmatched. The CDR3 runs 16 residues. The CDR3 nucleotides read TGTGCCAGCAGCGCCAGACAGGGACTAGCGGACTACGAGCAGTACTTC. Its protein is CASSARQGLADYEQYF.

J is TRBJ2-7 and V is TRBV7-9, with a possible D match to TRBD2 (6 bases). CDR3 size: 14 residues. In germline, CDR1 is SEHNR, CDR2 FQNEAQ (reference sequence). Between the trimmed V and J ends, which lost 5 bases and 0 bases, there was a span of 11 bases. CDR3 sequence reads: CASSPTGVSYEQYF. For the CDR3, the DNA is TGTGCCAGCAGCCCCACGGGGGTCTCCTACGAGCAGTACTTC.

V usage is TRBV11-3 and J usage is TRBJ2-5, with D possibly matching TRBD2 (5 bases). Germline V gene lookup returns CDR1 SGHNT and CDR2 YENEEA. Trimming stripped 5 bases from V and 4 bases from J, with 14 bases between. The CDR3 totals 14 residues. Written as DNA, the CDR3 is TGTGCCAGCAGCCCGGGTCGGGGAGCAGAGACCCAGTACTTC. Translated, it gives CASSPGRGAETQYF. Together with reference TRBV11-3 and TRBJ2-5, the CDR3 gives the full variable domain: EAGVVQSPRYKIIEKKQPVAFWCNPISGHNTLYWYLQNLGQGPELLIRYENEEAVDDSQLPKDRFSAERLKGVDSTLKIQPAELGDSAVYLCASSPGRGAETQYFGPGTRLLVL.

The rearrangement uses TRBV6-1 and TRBJ2-3; no reliable D call. This CDR3 is built from 12 residues. Germline lookup yields CDR1 MNHNS and CDR2 SASEGT. Between the trimmed V and J ends, which lost 7 bases and 6 bases, there was a span of 11 bases. CDR3 bases: TGTGCCAGCAATAAGTTCACCGATACGCAGTATTTT. Translated, it gives CASNKFTDTQYF.

The V gene is TRBV4-2, the J gene TRBJ1-2, with unresolved D. V was pared by 0 bases and J by 4 bases, with 21 bases between. Germline CDR1 and CDR2: LGHNA and YNFKEQ. The CDR3 loop spans 18 amino acids. CDR3 nucleotide sequence: TGTGCCAGCAGCCAAGATCGTTCGCTGCCAGGCATGACCTATGGCTACACCTTC. Amino acid sequence: CASSQDRSLPGMTYGYTF.

This chain connects TRBV5-1 to TRBJ2-1, with D perhaps given as TRBD1 or TRBD2 (5 bases each). In germline, CDR1 is SGHRS, CDR2 YFSETQ. The CDR3 has 15 residues. V was shortened by 0 bases and J by 4 bases, with 11 bases between the two germline ends. The CDR3 nucleotides read TGCGCCAGCAGCTTGGGAACGGGGCTGTACAATGAGCAGTTCTTC. It codes for CASSLGTGLYNEQFF.

The V and J genes are TRBV29-1 and TRBJ2-1; TRBD2 might be the D (5 bases). The germline gives CDR1 SQVTM, CDR2 ANQGSEA. Trimming left V 4 bases short and J 3 bases short, with 10 bases between. This CDR3 is built from 13 residues. The DNA for the CDR3 is TGCAGCGTTGGGGGTCGGGGCTACAATGAGCAGTTCTTC. As protein: CSVGGRGYNEQFF.

The gene calls are TRBV2 and TRBJ2-1, with TRBD1 matching 7 bases. In germline, CDR1 is SNHLY, CDR2 FYNNEI. The CDR3 is 17 residues long. The J segment lost 2 bases and the V segment lost 5 bases, leaving 12 bases of the junction unmatched. CDR3 sequence: CASSPGTGTVTYNEQFF. The CDR3 DNA follows: TGTGCCAGCAGTCCTGGGACCGGGACAGTGACCTACAATGAGCAGTTCTTC.